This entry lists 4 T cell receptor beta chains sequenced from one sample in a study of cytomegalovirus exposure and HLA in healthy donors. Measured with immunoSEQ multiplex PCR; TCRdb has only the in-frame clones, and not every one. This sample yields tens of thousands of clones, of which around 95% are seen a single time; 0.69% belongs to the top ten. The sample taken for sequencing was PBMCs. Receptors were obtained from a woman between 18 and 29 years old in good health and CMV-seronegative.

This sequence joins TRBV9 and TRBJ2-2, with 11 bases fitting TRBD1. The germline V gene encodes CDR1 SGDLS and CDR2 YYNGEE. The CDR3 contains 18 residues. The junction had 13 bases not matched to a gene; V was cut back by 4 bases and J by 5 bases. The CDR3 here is CASSPPGTGGRVTGELFF. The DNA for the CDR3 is TGTGCCAGCAGCCCCCCCGGGACAGGGGGAAGAGTGACCGGGGAGCTGTTTTTT.

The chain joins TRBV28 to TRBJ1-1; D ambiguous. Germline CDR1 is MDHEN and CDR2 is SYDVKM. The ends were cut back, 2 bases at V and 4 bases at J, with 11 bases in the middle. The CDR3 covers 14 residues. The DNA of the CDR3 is TGTGCCAGCAGTTTAGCCCCCGTACTCACTGAAGCTTTCTTT. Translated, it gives CASSLAPVLTEAFF.

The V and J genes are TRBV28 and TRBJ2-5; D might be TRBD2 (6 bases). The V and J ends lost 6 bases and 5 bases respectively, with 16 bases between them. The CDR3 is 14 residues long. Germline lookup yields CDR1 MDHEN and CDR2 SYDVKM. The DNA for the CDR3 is TGTGCCAGCAGGATTGGCGGGGCCGGTGAGACCCAGTACTTC. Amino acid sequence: CASRIGGAGETQYF.

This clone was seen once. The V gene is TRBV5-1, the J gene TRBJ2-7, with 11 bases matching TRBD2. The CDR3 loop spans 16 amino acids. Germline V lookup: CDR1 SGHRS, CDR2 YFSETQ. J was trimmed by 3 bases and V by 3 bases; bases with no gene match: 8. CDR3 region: CASSSKTSGRVYEQYF. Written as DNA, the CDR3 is TGCGCCAGCAGCTCAAAAACTAGCGGGAGAGTCTACGAGCAGTACTTC.